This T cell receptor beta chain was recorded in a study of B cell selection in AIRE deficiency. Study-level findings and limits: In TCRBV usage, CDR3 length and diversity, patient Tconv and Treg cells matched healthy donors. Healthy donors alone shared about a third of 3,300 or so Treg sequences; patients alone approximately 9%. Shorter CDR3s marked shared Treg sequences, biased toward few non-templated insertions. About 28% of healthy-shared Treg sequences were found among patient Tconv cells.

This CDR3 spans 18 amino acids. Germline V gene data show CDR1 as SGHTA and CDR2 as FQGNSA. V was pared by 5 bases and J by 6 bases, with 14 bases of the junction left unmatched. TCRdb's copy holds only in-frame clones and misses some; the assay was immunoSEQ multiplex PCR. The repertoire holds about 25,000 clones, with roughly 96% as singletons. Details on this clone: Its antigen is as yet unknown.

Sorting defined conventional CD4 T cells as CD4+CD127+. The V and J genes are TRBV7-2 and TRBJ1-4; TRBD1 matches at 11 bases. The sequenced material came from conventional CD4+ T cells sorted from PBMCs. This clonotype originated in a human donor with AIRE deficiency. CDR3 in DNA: TGTGCCAGCAGCAGAGGGGGACAGGGGGATTTTTTGGATGAAAAACTGTTTTTT. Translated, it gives CASSRGGQGDFLDEKLFF. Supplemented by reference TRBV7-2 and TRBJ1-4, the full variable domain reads GAGVSQSPSNKVTEKGKDVELRCDPISGHTALYWYRQSLGQGLEFLIYFQGNSAPDKSGLPSDRFSAERTGGSVSTLTIQRTQQEDSAVYLCASSRGGQGDFLDEKLFFGSGTQLSVL.